Below are 3 T cell receptor beta chains sequenced from a single sample in a study of Graves' ophthalmopathy and Graves' hyperthyroidism. Amplification of the TCR beta CDR3 regions used RNA transcripts (as template). First-round RT-PCR relied on HTBI primers, and a second-round multiplex PCR came next. TCRdb reprocessed the multiplex PCR reads via MiXCR and lists one record per CDR3 protein. The table records approximately 1.2 million distinct CDR3 sequences, about 35% of them present only once. Input material: peripheral blood or thyroid tissue (not recorded which). Source of these receptors: an adult man with Graves' hyperthyroidism.

This clonotype was seen repeatedly, ten times or more. The V and J genes are TRBV7-2 and TRBJ1-2, with TRBD1 matching 9 bases. Germline-derived CDR1 and CDR2 are SGHTA and FQGNSA. The CDR3 sequence is 15 residues long. V dropped 2 bases and J dropped 2; count of bases not matched to a gene: 3. CDR3 amino acids: CASSLTTGGNYGYTF. The CDR3 DNA follows: TGTGCCAGCAGCTTAACGACAGGGGGGAACTATGGCTACACCTTC.

This clonotype was observed many times. The rearrangement links TRBV7-9 to TRBJ1-5, with TRBD1 matching over 8 bases. Germline-derived CDR1 and CDR2 are SEHNR and FQNEAQ (reference sequence). The J segment lost 4 bases and the V segment lost 5 bases, leaving 4 bases of the junction unmatched. This CDR3 spans 14 amino acids. The CDR3 sequence: CASSADRENQPQHF. DNA for the CDR3: TGTGCCAGCAGCGCGGACAGGGAAAATCAGCCCCAGCATTTT.

The chain employs TRBV2 and TRBJ2-6; 8 bases map to TRBD1. The germline gives CDR1 SNHLY, CDR2 FYNNEI. V was pared by 5 bases and J by 4 bases, with 7 bases of the junction left unmatched. The CDR3 runs 16 residues. CDR3 loop: CASSWTGTAGANVLTF. Here the CDR3 DNA reads TGTGCCAGCAGTTGGACAGGGACGGCAGGGGCCAACGTCCTGACTTTC.